This T cell receptor beta chain appears in the sequencing data of a study of blood T cell repertoires in COVID-19. Study-level information: Italy, Spain and the United States were the sources of the convalescent and acute COVID-19 samples. PBMCs, B-cell-depleted T cells, or T cells were the source of the cDNA or gDNA that made up the material.

In the study's own analysis: Using reference gene primer amplification, nucleated cell counts were estimated. The table came from immunoSEQ multiplex PCR; TCRdb's copy has only in-frame clones and leaves some out. The V and J calls and the clone size are those of that table, but D and trimming were determined from the DNA. The sample consists of about 100,000 clones, 80% to 90% of them appearing once. The ends were cut back, 2 bases at V and 4 bases at J, with 21 bases in the middle. Germline lookup yields CDR1 MNHEY and CDR2 SVGEGT. The CDR3 is made up of 18 amino acids. This chain links TRBV6-2 or TRBV6-3 with TRBJ2-1; TRBD2 is a possible D gene (5 bases). This clonotype was sampled from a human donor in a cohort sampled during active COVID-19. Sequencing used peripheral blood. The CDR3 loop is CASSYPSWVRADYNEQFF. The CDR3 DNA sequence: TGTGCCAGCAGTTACCCCTCGTGGGTGCGGGCGGATTACAATGAGCAGTTCTTC.